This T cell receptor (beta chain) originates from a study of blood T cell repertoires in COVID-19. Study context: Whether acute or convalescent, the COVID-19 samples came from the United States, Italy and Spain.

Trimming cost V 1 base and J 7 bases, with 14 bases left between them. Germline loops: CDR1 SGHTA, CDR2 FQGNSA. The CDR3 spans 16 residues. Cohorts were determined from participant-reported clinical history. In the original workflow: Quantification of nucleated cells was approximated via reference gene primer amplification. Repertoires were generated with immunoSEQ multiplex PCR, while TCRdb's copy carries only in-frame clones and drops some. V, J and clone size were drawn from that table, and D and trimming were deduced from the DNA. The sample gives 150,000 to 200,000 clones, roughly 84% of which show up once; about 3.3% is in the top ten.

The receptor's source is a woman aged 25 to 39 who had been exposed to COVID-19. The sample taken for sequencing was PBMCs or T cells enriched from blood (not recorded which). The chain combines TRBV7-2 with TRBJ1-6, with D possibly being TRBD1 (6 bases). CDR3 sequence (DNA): TGTGCCAGCAGCTTAGTGTCCTTGGACAGAAATTCACCCCTCCACTTT. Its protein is CASSLVSLDRNSPLHF.